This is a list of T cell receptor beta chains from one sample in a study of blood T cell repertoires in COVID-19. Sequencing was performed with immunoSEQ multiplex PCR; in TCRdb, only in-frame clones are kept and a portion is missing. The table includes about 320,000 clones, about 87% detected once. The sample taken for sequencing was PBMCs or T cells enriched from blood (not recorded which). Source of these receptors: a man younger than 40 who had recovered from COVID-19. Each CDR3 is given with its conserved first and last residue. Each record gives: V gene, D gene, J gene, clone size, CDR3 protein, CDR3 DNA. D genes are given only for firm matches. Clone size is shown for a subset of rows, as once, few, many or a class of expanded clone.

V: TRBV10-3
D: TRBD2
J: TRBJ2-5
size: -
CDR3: CATQGGGLSETQYF
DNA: TGTGCCACCCAGGGCGGGGGGTTATCAGAGACCCAGTACTTC

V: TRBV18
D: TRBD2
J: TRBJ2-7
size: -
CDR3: CASSPSGGAYEQYF
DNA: TGTGCCAGCTCACCAAGTGGGGGGGCCTACGAGCAGTACTTC

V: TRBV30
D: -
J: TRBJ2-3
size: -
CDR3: CAWSGQALTDTQYF
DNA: TGTGCCTGGAGTGGCCAGGCCCTCACAGATACGCAGTATTTT

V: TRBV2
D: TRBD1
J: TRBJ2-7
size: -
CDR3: CASRAGQGAYEQYF
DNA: TGTGCCAGCAGGGCGGGACAGGGGGCCTACGAGCAGTACTTC

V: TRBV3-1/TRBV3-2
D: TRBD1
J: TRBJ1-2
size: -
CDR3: CASSNPGTVYGYTF
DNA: TGTGCCAGCAGCAACCCCGGGACAGTCTATGGCTACACCTTC

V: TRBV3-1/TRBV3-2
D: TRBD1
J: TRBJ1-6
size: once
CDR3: CASSLQGVNSPLHF
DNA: TGTGCCAGCAGCCTACAGGGGGTTAATTCACCCCTCCACTTT

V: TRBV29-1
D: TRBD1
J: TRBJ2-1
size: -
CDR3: CSVDRDRVYNEQFF
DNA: TGCAGCGTCGACCGGGACAGGGTCTACAATGAGCAGTTCTTC

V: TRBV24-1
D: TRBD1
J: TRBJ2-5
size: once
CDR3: CATSRTGFETQYF
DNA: TGTGCCACCAGCCGGACAGGGTTTGAGACCCAGTACTTC

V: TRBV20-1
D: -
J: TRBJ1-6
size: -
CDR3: CSATSTSPLHF
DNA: TGCAGTGCTACTTCTACGTCACCCCTCCACTTT

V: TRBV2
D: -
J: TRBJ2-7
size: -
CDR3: CASSDSPNEQYF
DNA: TGTGCCAGCAGTGACTCCCCTAACGAGCAGTACTTC

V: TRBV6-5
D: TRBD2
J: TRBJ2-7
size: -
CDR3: CASGLARSQLEQYF
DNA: TGTGCCAGTGGACTAGCCCGATCGCAACTCGAGCAGTACTTC

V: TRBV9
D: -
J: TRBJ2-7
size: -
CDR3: CASSVDQRRGKYEQYF
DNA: TGTGCCAGCAGCGTAGACCAGAGACGAGGAAAGTACGAGCAGTACTTC

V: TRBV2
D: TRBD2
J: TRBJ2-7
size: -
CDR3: CASSRLADSYEQYF
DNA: TGTGCCAGCAGCCGTCTAGCGGACTCCTACGAGCAGTACTTC

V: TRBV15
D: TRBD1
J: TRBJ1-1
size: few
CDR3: CATSGKTGMNTEAFF
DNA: TGTGCCACCAGCGGTAAGACAGGGATGAACACTGAAGCTTTCTTT

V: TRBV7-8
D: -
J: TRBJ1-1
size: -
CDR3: CASSAERLDTEAFF
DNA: TGTGCCAGCAGCGCGGAACGGCTGGACACTGAAGCTTTCTTT

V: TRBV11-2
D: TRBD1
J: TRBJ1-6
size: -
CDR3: CASTYGQGVFQPPLHF
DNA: TGTGCCAGCACCTACGGACAGGGGGTTTTCCAGCCACCCCTCCACTTT

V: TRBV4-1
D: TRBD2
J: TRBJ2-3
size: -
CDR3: CASSQEGLAGVSDTQYF
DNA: TGCGCCAGCAGCCAAGAGGGACTAGCGGGGGTTTCGGATACGCAGTATTTT

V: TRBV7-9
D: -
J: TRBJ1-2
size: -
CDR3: CASSLVLNYGYTF
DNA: TGTGCCAGCAGCTTAGTATTAAACTATGGCTACACCTTC

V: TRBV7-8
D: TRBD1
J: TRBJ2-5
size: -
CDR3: CASSPTGISETQYF
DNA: TGTGCCAGCAGCCCGACAGGGATCTCAGAGACCCAGTACTTC

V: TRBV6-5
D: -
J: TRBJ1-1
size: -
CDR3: CASSYSSRYTEAFF
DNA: TGTGCCAGCAGTTACTCTTCCAGGTACACTGAAGCTTTCTTT

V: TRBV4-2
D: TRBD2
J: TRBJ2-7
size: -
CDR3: CASSLHTSGGTYEQYF
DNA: TGTGCCAGCAGCCTGCATACTAGCGGGGGTACCTACGAGCAGTACTTC

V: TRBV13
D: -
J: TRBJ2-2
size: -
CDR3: CASSLGVPSGIGELFF
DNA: TGTGCCAGCAGCTTAGGAGTCCCCTCGGGGATCGGGGAGCTGTTTTTT

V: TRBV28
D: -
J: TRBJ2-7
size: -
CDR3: CARDSSYEQYF
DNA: TGTGCCAGGGACAGTTCCTACGAGCAGTACTTC

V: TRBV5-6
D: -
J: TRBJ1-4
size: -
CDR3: CASSLAGEKLFF
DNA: TGTGCCAGCAGCTTGGCCGGGGAAAAACTGTTTTTT

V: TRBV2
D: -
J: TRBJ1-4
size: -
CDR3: CASTRGGLRSNEKLFF
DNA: TGTGCCAGCACCCGGGGGGGACTGAGATCTAATGAAAAACTGTTTTTT

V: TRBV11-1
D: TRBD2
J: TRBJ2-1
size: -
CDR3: CASTGGENNEQFF
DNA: TGTGCTTCTACGGGAGGGGAGAACAATGAGCAGTTCTTC

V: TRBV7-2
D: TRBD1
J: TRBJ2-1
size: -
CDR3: CASSYRTGGIGNEQFF
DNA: TGTGCCAGCAGTTACCGGACAGGGGGCATTGGCAATGAGCAGTTCTTC

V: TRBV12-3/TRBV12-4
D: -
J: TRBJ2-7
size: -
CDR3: CASSPGGHEQYF
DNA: TGTGCCAGCAGTCCAGGTGGCCACGAGCAGTACTTC

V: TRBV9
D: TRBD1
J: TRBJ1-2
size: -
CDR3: CASSPTTGDGYGYTF
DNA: TGTGCCAGCAGCCCAACTACAGGGGATGGCTATGGCTACACCTTC

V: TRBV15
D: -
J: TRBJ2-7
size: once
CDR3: CATSRDNQGEQYF
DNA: TGTGCCACCAGCAGAGATAACCAGGGAGAGCAGTACTTC

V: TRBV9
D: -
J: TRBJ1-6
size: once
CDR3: CASTKSTRDSPLHF
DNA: TGTGCCAGCACCAAATCCACCCGGGATTCACCCCTCCACTTT

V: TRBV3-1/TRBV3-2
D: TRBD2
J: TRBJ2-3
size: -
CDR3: CAAGGLEDTQYF
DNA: TGTGCAGCGGGGGGGCTTGAAGATACGCAGTATTTT

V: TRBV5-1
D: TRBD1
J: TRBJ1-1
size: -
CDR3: CASSLAKSWTGELSEAFF
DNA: TGCGCCAGCAGCTTGGCCAAATCGTGGACAGGGGAGTTATCTGAAGCTTTCTTT

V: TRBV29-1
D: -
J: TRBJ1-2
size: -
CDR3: CSVVTGGADYGYTF
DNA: TGCAGCGTTGTGACGGGGGGCGCAGACTATGGCTACACCTTC

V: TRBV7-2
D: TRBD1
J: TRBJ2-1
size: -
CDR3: CASSLPRTGPGNEQFF
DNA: TGTGCCAGCAGCCTACCCCGGACAGGGCCGGGAAATGAGCAGTTCTTC

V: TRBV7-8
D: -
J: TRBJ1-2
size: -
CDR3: CASSSPVTYGYTF
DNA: TGTGCCAGCAGCTCCCCGGTTACCTATGGCTACACCTTC

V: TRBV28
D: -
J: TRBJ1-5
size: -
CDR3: CASSALTGLEGAQHF
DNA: TGTGCCAGCAGTGCCTTGACAGGACTTGAAGGAGCCCAGCATTTT

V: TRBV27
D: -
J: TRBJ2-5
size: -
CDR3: CASSLSTGTQETQYF
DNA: TGTGCCAGCAGTTTATCAACAGGCACCCAAGAGACCCAGTACTTC

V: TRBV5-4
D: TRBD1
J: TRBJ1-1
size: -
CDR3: CASSGGQGYTEAFF
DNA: TGTGCCAGCAGCGGGGGACAGGGGTACACTGAAGCTTTCTTT

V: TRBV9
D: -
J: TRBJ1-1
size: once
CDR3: CASSVGAGVNTEAFF
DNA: TGTGCCAGCAGCGTAGGGGCAGGGGTGAACACTGAAGCTTTCTTT

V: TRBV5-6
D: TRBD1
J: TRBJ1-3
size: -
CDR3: CASSAGQRLSGNTIYF
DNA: TGTGCCAGCAGCGCGGGACAGCGTCTCTCTGGAAACACCATATATTTT

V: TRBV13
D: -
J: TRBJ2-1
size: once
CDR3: CASSLATQGPYNEQFF
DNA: TGTGCCAGCAGCTTGGCCACGCAGGGTCCTTACAATGAGCAGTTCTTC

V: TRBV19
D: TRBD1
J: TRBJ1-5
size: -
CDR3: CASSIVTGVVQPQHF
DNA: TGTGCCAGTAGTATAGTTACAGGGGTGGTTCAGCCCCAGCATTTT

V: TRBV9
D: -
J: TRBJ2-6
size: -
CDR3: CASTPLGTINSGANVLTF
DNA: TGTGCCAGCACCCCACTCGGGACAATTAACTCTGGGGCCAACGTCCTGACTTTC

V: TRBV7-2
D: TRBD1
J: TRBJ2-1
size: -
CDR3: CASSYRTGDYNEQFF
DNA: TGTGCCAGCAGCTACCGGACAGGAGATTACAATGAGCAGTTCTTC

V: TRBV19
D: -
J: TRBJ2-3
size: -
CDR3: CASSIDPRGGTQYF
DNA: TGTGCCAGTAGTATAGACCCGAGGGGGGGTACGCAGTATTTT

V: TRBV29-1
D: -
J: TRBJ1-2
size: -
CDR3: CSVDLMTASNYGYTF
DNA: TGCAGCGTTGATCTGATGACAGCTTCTAACTATGGCTACACCTTC

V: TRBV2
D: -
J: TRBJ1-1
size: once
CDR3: CASSYPSNTEAFF
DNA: TGTGCCAGCAGCTACCCAAGTAACACTGAAGCTTTCTTT

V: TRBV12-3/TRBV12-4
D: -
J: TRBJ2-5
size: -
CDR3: CASRLRGGTQYF
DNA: TGTGCCAGCCGCCTTAGAGGTGGGACCCAGTACTTC

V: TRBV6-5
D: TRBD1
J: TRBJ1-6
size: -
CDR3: CASRQGGGNNSPLHF
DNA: TGTGCCAGCAGACAGGGGGGGGGAAATAATTCACCCCTCCACTTT

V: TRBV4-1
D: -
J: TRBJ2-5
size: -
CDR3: CASSQVVAETQYF
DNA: TGCGCCAGCAGCCAAGTGGTCGCGGAGACCCAGTACTTC

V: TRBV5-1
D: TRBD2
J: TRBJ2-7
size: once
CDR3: CASSPSGGREYEQYF
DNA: TGCGCCAGCAGCCCCTCTGGTGGGAGGGAGTACGAGCAGTACTTC

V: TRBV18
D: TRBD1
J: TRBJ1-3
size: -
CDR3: CASSQGAGGNTIYF
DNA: TGTGCCAGCTCCCAGGGGGCAGGAGGAAACACCATATATTTT

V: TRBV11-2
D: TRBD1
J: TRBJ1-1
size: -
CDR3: CASSLETGEAFF
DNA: TGTGCCAGCAGCTTAGAGACAGGGGAGGCTTTCTTT

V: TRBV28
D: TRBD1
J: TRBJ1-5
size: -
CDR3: CASSLRDRGDQPQHF
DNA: TGTGCCAGCAGTTTGAGAGACAGGGGTGATCAGCCCCAGCATTTT